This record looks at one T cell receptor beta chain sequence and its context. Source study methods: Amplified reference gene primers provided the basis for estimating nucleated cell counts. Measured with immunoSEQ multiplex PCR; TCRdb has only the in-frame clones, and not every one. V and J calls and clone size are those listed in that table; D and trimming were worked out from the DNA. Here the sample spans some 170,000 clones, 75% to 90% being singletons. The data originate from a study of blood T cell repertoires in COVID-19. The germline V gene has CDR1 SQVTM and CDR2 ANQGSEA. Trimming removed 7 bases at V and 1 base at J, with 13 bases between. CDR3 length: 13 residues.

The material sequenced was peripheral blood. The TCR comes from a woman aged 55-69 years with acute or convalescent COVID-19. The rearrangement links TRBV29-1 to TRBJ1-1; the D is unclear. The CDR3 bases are TGCAGCGCCTCTTCGGGAGCGAACACTGAAGCTTTCTTT. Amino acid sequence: CSASSGANTEAFF.